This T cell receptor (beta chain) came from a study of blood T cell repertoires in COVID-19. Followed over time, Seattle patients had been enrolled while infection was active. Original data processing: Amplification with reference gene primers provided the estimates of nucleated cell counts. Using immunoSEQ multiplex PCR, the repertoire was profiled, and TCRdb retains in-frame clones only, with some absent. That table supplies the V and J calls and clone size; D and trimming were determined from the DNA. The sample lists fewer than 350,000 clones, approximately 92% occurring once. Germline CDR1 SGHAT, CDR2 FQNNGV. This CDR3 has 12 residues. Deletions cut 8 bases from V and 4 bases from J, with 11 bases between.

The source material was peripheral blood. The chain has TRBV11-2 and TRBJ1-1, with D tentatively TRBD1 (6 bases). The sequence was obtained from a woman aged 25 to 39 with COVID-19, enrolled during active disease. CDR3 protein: CASGNRATEAFF. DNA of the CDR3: TGTGCCAGCGGGAACAGGGCCACTGAAGCTTTCTTT.